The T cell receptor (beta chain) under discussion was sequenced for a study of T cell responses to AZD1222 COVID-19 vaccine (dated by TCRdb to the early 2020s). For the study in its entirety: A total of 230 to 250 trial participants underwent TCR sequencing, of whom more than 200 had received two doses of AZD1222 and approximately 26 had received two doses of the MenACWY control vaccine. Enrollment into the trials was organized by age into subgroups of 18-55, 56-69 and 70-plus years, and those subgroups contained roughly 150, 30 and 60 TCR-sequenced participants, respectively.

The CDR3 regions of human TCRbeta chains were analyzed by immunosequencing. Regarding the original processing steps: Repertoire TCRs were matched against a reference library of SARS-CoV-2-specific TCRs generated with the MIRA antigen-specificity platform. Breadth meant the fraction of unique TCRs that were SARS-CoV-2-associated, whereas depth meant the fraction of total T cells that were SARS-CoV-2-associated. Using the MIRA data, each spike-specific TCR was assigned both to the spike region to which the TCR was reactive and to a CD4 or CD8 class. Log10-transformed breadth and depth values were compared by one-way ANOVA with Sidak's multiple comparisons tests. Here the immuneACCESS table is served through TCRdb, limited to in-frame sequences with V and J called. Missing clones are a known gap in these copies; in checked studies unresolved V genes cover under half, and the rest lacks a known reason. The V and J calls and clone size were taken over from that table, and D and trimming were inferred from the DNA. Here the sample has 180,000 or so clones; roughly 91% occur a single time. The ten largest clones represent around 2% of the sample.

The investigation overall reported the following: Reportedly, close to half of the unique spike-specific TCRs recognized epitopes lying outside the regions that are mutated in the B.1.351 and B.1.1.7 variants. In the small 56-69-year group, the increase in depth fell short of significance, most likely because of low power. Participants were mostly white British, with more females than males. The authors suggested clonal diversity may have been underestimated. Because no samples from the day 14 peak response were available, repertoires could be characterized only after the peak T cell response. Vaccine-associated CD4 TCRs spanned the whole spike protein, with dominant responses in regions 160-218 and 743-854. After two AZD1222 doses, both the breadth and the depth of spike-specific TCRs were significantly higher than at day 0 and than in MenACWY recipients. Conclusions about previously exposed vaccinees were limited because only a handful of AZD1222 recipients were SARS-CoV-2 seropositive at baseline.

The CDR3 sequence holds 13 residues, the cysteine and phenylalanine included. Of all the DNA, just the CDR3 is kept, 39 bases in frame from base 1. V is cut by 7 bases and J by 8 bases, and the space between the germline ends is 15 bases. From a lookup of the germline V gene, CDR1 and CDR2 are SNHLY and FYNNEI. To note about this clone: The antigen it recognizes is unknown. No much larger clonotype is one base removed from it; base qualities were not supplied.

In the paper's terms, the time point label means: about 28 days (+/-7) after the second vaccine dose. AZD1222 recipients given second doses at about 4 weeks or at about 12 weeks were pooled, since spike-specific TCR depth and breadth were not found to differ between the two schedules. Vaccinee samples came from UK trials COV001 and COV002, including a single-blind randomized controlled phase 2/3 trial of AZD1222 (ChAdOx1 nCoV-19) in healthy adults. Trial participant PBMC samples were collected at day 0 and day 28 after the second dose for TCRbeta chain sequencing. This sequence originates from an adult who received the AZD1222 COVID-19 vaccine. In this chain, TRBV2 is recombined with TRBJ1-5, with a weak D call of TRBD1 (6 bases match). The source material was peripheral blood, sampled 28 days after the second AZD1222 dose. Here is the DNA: TGTGCCAGCACCACTGGACCAGGGGAGCCCCAGCATTTT. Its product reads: CASTTGPGEPQHF.